The T cell receptor beta chain under discussion was sequenced for a study of HIV-infected patients and healthy controls. V dropped 2 bases and J dropped 3 bases, with 11 bases sitting between them. This CDR3 has 14 residues. Germline loops: CDR1 MNHEY, CDR2 SVGAGI. Each CDR3 protein gets one entry after TCRdb re-called the 5' RACE reads with MiXCR. Among roughly 18,000 distinct CDR3 sequences, roughly 17% were seen once, and the ten largest hold about 24%. This clonotype was counted only a few times. Sequenced input: CD8+ T cells from blood. The sequence came from a human donor in good health. The chain has TRBV6-5 and TRBJ2-7; D possibly uses TRBD1 or TRBD2 (5 bases each). This CDR3 is CASSYGDQNYEQYF. In DNA form, the CDR3 reads TGTGCCAGCAGTTACGGGGACCAGAACTACGAGCAGTACTTC.